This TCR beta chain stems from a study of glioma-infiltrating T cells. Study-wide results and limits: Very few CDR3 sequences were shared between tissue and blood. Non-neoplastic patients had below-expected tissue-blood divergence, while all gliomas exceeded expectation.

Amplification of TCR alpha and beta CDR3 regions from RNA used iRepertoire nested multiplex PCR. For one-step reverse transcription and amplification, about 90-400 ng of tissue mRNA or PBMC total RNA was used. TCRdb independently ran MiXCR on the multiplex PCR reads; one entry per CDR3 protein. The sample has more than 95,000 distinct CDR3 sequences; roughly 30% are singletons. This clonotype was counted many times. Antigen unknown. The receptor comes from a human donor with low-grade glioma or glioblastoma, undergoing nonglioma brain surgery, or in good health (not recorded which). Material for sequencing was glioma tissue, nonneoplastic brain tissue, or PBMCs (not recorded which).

The CDR3 protein is CASSLARQINTEAFF. The CDR3 nucleotides read TGTGCCAGCAGCTTAGCAAGACAGATCAACACTGAAGCTTTCTTT. The rearrangement links TRBV7-2 to TRBJ1-1, with D perhaps TRBD1 (5 bases). The length of the CDR3 is 15 residues. The V end was cut by 0 bases, the J end by 2 bases, with 10 bases between. The V gene's germline CDR1 is SGHTA and CDR2 FQGNSA.